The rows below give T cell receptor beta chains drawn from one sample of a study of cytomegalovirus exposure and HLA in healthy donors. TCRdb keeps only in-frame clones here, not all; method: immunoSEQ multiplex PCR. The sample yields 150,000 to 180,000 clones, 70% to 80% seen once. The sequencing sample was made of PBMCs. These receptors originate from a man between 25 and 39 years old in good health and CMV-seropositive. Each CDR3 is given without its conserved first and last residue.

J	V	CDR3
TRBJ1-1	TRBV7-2	ASSLIHRGVTEAF
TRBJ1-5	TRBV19	ASETFPAGNQPQH
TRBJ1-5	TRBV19	ASSFTTGQVNNQPQH
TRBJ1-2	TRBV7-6	ASSLGQGGSYGYT
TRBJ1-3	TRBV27	ASSLSGTGISGNTIY
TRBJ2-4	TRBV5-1	ASSLSEPAKNIQY
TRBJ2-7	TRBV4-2	ASSQDVRTNYEQY
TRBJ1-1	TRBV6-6	ASFPLGTANTEAF
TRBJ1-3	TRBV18	ASSPPGETAGNTIY
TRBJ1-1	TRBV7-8	ASSFNRDRGLNTEAF
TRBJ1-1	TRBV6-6	ASSLGRVEAF
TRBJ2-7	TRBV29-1	SVGRDSHPPYEQY
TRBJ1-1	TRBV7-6	ASSQEAMNTEAF
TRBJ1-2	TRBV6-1	ASRTGGAEGYT
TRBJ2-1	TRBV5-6	ASSPDLSAGEQF
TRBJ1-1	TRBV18	ASSPYAGEAF
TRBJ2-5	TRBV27	ASSSSGETQY
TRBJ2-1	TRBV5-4	ASSPQGYNEQF
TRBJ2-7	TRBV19	ASSRGVGYEQY
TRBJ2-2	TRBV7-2	ASSLRGQPIGELF
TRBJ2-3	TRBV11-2	ASSSRLAASTDTQY
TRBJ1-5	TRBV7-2	ASSPGQNPQPQH
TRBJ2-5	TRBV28	ASSSGLAGGPRQETQY
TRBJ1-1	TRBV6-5	ASTAGTEAF
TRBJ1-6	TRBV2	ASNPTRQGNSPLH
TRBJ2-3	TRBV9	ASSVGAGPDTQY
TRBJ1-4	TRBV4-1	ASSQASGQNEKLF
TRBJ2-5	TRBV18	ASSLVGDSREETQY
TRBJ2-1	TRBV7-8	ASSPRWTSGNEQF
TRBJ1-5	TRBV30	AWSGHSNQPQH
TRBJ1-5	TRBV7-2	ASSGPGTQPQH
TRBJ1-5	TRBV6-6	ASSPGNDQPQH
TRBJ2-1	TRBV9	ASSGTGNNEQF
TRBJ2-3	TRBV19	ASNSDGRFTDTQY
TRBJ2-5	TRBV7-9	ASSLRGGSQETQY
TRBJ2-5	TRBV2	ASSEDKLYQETQY
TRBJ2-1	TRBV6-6	AGAGTGYYNEQF
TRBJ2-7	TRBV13	ASSRTTSGSYEQY
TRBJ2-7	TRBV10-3	AINAASSYEQY
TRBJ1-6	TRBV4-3	ASSPQGGARALH
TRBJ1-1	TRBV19	ASSIDFEGLNTEAF
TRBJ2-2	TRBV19	ASSNRGEGAGELF
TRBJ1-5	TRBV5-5	ASSLRGNQPQH
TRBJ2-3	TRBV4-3	ASSQSLAGAISDTQY
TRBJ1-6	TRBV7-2	ASSLVQGRGSSPLH
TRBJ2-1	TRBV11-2	ASSLKGTSGSSGNEQF
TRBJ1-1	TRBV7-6	ASSLTTEGNTEAF
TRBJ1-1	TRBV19	ASSMERGTEAF
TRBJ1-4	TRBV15	ATSRDRGGTNEKLF
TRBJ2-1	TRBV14	ASSQEARDSLFYNEQF
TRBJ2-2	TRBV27	ASSPRLAGITGELF